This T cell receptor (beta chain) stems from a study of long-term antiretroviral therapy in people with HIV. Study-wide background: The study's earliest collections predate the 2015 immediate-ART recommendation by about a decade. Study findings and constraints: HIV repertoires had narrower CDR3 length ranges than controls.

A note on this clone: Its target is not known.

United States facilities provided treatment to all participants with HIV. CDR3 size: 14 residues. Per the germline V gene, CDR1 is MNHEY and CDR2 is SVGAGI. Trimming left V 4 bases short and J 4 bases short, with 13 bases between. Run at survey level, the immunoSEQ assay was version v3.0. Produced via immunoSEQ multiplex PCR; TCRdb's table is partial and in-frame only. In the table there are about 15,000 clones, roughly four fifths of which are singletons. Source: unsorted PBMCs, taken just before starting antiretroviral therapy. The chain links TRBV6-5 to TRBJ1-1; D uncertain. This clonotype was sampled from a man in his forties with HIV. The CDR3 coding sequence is TGTGCCAGCAGTTTGGAGAGGACCGGCACTGAAGCTTTCTTT. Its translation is CASSLERTGTEAFF.